The TCR beta chain under discussion was sequenced for a study of blood T cell repertoires in COVID-19. In the study overall: COVID-19 samples, acute and convalescent, were from the United States, Italy and Spain. Sources were T cells, B-cell-depleted T cells, or PBMCs; the material itself was cDNA or gDNA.

CDR3 length: 13 amino acids. Trimming stripped 5 bases from V and 8 bases from J, with 15 bases between. CDR1 and CDR2 (germline): SGHTA, FQGNSA. In the original processing: Amplification with reference gene primers provided the estimates of nucleated cell counts. TCRdb keeps only in-frame clones here, not all; method: immunoSEQ multiplex PCR. That table supplies the V and J calls and clone size; D and trimming were determined from the DNA. Among roughly 230,000 clones listed, roughly nine tenths were seen once. This clonotype was obtained from a woman aged 40 to 50 who had recovered from COVID-19. V gene TRBV7-2 combines with J gene TRBJ1-2; D is uncertain. The source material was peripheral blood. CDR3: CASSPDRAGGYTF. CDR3 bases: TGTGCCAGCAGCCCTGACCGAGCCGGGGGCTACACCTTC.